This TCR beta chain emerged from a study of blood T cell repertoires in COVID-19. Study-wide context: COVID-19 samples, acute and convalescent, were from the United States, Italy and Spain.

During active infection, Seattle patients enrolled and were then monitored through disease. Germline loops: CDR1 SGHRS, CDR2 YFSETQ. This CDR3 region has 15 residues. The V end lost 1 base, the J end lost 9 bases, and 17 bases lay between the germline ends. Authors' processing steps: For nucleated cells, counts were estimated from reference gene primer amplification. The repertoire was sequenced with immunoSEQ multiplex PCR; TCRdb's copy has only in-frame clones and lacks some. That table gives V, J and clone size, and the DNA gave D and trimming. The repertoire has about 210,000 clones, 84% of them found once; the top ten carry about 8.3%.

The chain employs TRBV5-1 and TRBJ2-1, with TRBD1 as a possible D gene (5 bases). The clonotype originates from an elderly woman with COVID-19, enrolled during active disease. Sequencing was done on a sample of peripheral blood. The CDR3 DNA follows: TGCGCCAGCAGCTTGTTTTGGGGCCTGGTTAGTGAGCAGTTCTTC. Translated, it gives CASSLFWGLVSEQFF.